This T cell receptor (beta chain) is drawn from a study of cytomegalovirus exposure and HLA in healthy donors. The sample holds a few counts of this clone. The antigen remains undetermined. Study results and caveats: A missense variant in DCLRE1C was later tied to TCR beta V- and J-gene trimming.

Both 60 Vbeta primers and 13 Jbeta primers went into the PCR. Using immunoSEQ multiplex PCR, the repertoire was profiled, and TCRdb retains in-frame clones only, with some absent. This table holds over 110,000 clones, 82% found once. The germline V gene has CDR1 SGDLS and CDR2 YYNGEE. The CDR3 is 14 residues long. Trimming stripped 2 bases from V and 5 bases from J, with 12 bases between. The rearrangement links TRBV9 to TRBJ2-3, with D maybe TRBD2 (5 bases). Sequenced input: PBMCs. The source of this sequence is a male donor in good health and CMV-seronegative. DNA of the CDR3: TGTGCCAGCAGCGTTCAGGAGGCGGAAGATACGCAGTATTTT. Residues: CASSVQEAEDTQYF.